The clone carrying this T cell receptor beta chain showed up many times. The antigen remains undetermined. The data were obtained in a study of T cells in Graves' hyperthyroidism and ophthalmopathy. Study outcomes and limitations: With a median lead of around 6.7 months before onset, the model predicted ophthalmopathy.

Looked up from germline, CDR1 is SGHNT and CDR2 is YYREEE (reference sequence). Trimming took 2 bases from V and 4 from J, leaving 6 bases between them. The CDR3 consists of 12 residues. Regions amplified from RNA transcripts were the TCR beta CDR3 regions. Using the HTBI primer set, a first-round RT-PCR was run on the TCR CDR3. One entry per CDR3 protein, called by TCRdb with MiXCR from the multiplex PCR reads. This table has roughly 100,000 distinct CDR3 sequences, approximately 56% appearing once. With a duration under 2 months, the hyperthyroidism was newly diagnosed in patients aged 18 to 65. Exclusion followed for patients with uncontrolled infection, other autoimmune disease, pregnancy or lactation. Together with thyroid ultrasound, orbital computed tomography, serum thyroxine and TRAb, clinical symptoms were used for diagnoses.

This chain joins TRBV5-4 and TRBJ1-1; D gene unclear. The sequence derives from a middle-aged woman with Graves' hyperthyroidism. What was sequenced was blood. The CDR3 DNA reads TGTGCCAGCAGCTTTGGCCTCACTGAAGCTTTCTTT. Protein product: CASSFGLTEAFF.